Here is one TCR beta chain with its context. Its antigen is undetermined. This CDR3 region has 14 residues. Germline CDR1 SEHNR, CDR2 FQNEAQ (reference sequence). Between the trimmed V and J ends, which lost 1 base and 5 bases, there was a span of 11 bases. This sample is drawn from a study of CD8 T cells in Susac syndrome. Findings and caveats of the study: The study acknowledged a relatively small number of individuals in its TCR sequencing and HLA analysis.

CD8+ and CD4+ T cells were negatively isolated; TEMRA cells were FACS-enriched. The RNA, roughly 0.5 to 1 ug, was put through reverse transcription using random hexamers. immunoSEQ multiplex PCR amplified TCR beta CDR3 across 54 Vbeta, 13 Jbeta. In TCRdb, the immunoSEQ multiplex PCR reads were re-called with MiXCR into one record per CDR3 protein. The sample holds about 150,000 distinct CDR3 sequences, 94% seen once. This chain joins TRBV7-9 and TRBJ1-2; tentatively, D is TRBD1 (5 bases). The TCR originated in a human donor with multiple sclerosis. What was sequenced was CD8+ T cells from PBMCs. As DNA, the CDR3 is TGTGCCAGCAGCTTAGAGGGGCCGTCGTATGGCTACACCTTC. This codes for CASSLEGPSYGYTF.